One sample yielded the 26 T cell receptor beta chains listed below, sequenced in a study of graft-versus-host responses after intestinal transplantation. Here immunoSEQ multiplex PCR was the method, and the copy in TCRdb shows in-frame clones only, minus some. The sample has some 46,000 clones; approximately 95% are singletons. The sequenced sample was PBMCs, obtained 750 to 850 days after a first intestinal transplant, on the day of a second. The receptors come from a human patient who received an intestinal transplant, so some T cells may come from the graft donor.

In its sample, this clone was seen once. This chain links TRBV9 with TRBJ2-7, with TRBD2 identical over 8 bases. CDR1 is SGDLS, CDR2 YYNGEE, per germline. The CDR3 runs 15 residues. Trimming at V came to 3 bases and at J to 3 bases, leaving 8 bases not matched to a gene. CDR3 nucleotide sequence: TGTGCCAGCAGCGAGTCCGGGACTAGAGACTACGAGCAGTACTTC. Translation: CASSESGTRDYEQYF.

This chain links TRBV18 with TRBJ2-1; D may match TRBD1 or TRBD2 (5 bases each). Germline V gene lookup returns CDR1 KGHSH and CDR2 LQKENI. This CDR3 is 13 amino acids long. V was pared by 5 bases and J by 6 bases, with 11 bases between. CDR3: CASSSPGSNEQFF. The CDR3 DNA sequence: TGTGCCAGCTCATCCCCAGGGAGCAATGAGCAGTTCTTC.

V and J are TRBV5-4 and TRBJ2-5; D might be TRBD2 (6 bases). The CDR3 loop spans 16 amino acids. With 3 bases removed from V and 5 bases from J, the gap between germline ends came to 20 bases. Germline CDR1 is SGHNT and CDR2 is YYREEE (reference sequence). The CDR3 DNA follows: TGTGCCAGCAGCTCCTTCCCGGGGGAACGAAGGGAGACCCAGTACTTC. Encoded protein: CASSSFPGERRETQYF.

The chain employs TRBV6-1 and TRBJ1-1, with D hard to call. This CDR3 is 14 amino acids long. Per germline, CDR1 MNHNS and CDR2 SASEGT. V was shortened by 4 bases and J by 3 bases, with 12 bases between the two germline ends. The CDR3 DNA sequence: TGTGCCAGCAGTGGCATGGGTCTCTACACTGAAGCTTTCTTT. Protein: CASSGMGLYTEAFF.

The chain carries TRBV7-6 and TRBJ2-5; a possible D gene is TRBD2 (5 bases). Trimming took 3 bases from V and 4 from J, leaving 15 bases between them. The CDR3 consists of 15 residues. In germline, CDR1 is SGHVS, CDR2 FNYEAQ. The CDR3 DNA reads as TGTGCCAGCAGCTTTCTAGGGAATGGAGGAGAGACCCAGTACTTC. As protein: CASSFLGNGGETQYF.

The chain employs TRBV4-1 and TRBJ2-5; D possibly corresponds to TRBD2 (6 bases). CDR1 is MGHRA, CDR2 YSYEKL, per germline. The CDR3 loop spans 16 amino acids. V lost 3 bases to trimming and J lost 4 bases, with 18 bases between them. In DNA, the CDR3 is TGCGCCAGCAGCCAGGAACAAGGCCTCGGGGGAGAGACCCAGTACTTC. Its translation is CASSQEQGLGGETQYF.

This clone was detected only once. Its ends do not fully match the called genes, so a read error is possible. The rearrangement joins TRBV7-7 to TRBJ2-2; D not certain. CDR1 and CDR2 from the germline V gene are SSHAT and FNYEAQ (reference sequence). This CDR3 has 14 residues. The CDR3 DNA is TGTGCTAGCAGCCTAAGAATAAACACCGGGGAGCTGTTTTTT. The encoded protein is CASSLRINTGELFF.

The chain recombines TRBV19 with TRBJ2-2; 7 nucleotides align to TRBD1. Germline CDR1 is LNHDA and CDR2 is SQIVND (reference sequence). This CDR3 spans 16 amino acids. The ends lost 0 bases at V and 1 base at J; junction bases unmatched: 2. The CDR3 loop is CASSIDGTVNTGELFF. CDR3 DNA sequence: TGTGCCAGTAGTATAGATGGGACAGTGAACACCGGGGAGCTGTTTTTT.

The chain employs TRBV6-6 and TRBJ2-7; D gene ambiguous. Germline CDR1 MNHNY, CDR2 SVGAGI (reference sequence). The CDR3 consists of 16 residues. The V end lost 0 bases, the J end lost 0 bases, and 12 bases lay between the germline ends. The CDR3 reads CASSYSSVSSSYEQYF. CDR3 DNA sequence: TGTGCCAGCAGTTACTCGAGCGTGTCTTCCTCCTACGAGCAGTACTTC.

This sequence joins TRBV5-1 and TRBJ1-1, with a weak D call TRBD1 (6 bases). V lost 4 bases to trimming and J lost 1 base, with 14 bases between them. The germline gives CDR1 SGHRS, CDR2 YFSETQ. The CDR3 length is 15 residues. CDR3 coding DNA: TGCGCCAGCAGCCCTCGGGGGGGCGAGAACACTGAAGCTTTCTTT. It yields the protein CASSPRGGENTEAFF. Drawing the rest from reference TRBV5-1 and TRBJ1-1, the complete variable domain is KAGVTQTPRYLIKTRGQQVTLSCSPISGHRSVSWYQQTPGQGLQFLFEYFSETQRNKGNFPGRFSGRQFSNSRSEMNVSTLELGDSALYLCASSPRGGENTEAFFGQGTRLTVV.

The V call is TRBV9, the J call TRBJ2-5; 7 bases line up with TRBD1. Germline-derived CDR1 and CDR2 are SGDLS and YYNGEE. After removal of 0 bases from V and 4 bases from J, the junction contained 3 bases not matched to a gene. There are 14 residues in the CDR3. Here the CDR3 DNA reads TGTGCCAGCAGCGTAGGAGGGACAGTAGAGACCCAGTACTTC. Residues: CASSVGGTVETQYF.

This clone was recorded only once. The rearrangement uses TRBV7-8 and TRBJ2-7, with D unclear. Deletions cut 5 bases from V and 1 base from J, with 12 bases between. CDR1 SGHVS and CDR2 FQNEAQ come from the germline V gene. The CDR3 runs to 14 residues. CDR3 DNA sequence: TGTGCCAGCAGCCCCCCCAGCAGTTCCTACGAGCAGTACTTC. This translates into CASSPPSSSYEQYF.

This chain joins TRBV27 and TRBJ2-7; TRBD1 matches at 9 bases. With V trimmed by 4 bases and J by 6 bases, 13 bases remained unmatched. CDR3 length: 16 amino acids. Germline V gene sequence: CDR1 MNHEY, CDR2 SMNVEV (reference sequence). The CDR3 region has the DNA TGTGCCAGCAGTTCGATAGGGGGACAGGGCGCGGGCGAGCAGTACTTC. Its translation is CASSSIGGQGAGEQYF.

The chain is built from TRBV14 and TRBJ1-2, with D possibly matching TRBD1 (5 bases). Trimming shortened V by 4 bases and J by 7 bases, and 13 bases separated the two germline ends. Germline assignment: CDR1 SGHDN and CDR2 FVKESK. This CDR3 region has 13 residues. As DNA, the CDR3 is TGTGCCAGCAGCCGTGGCAGGGTGGGTGGCTACACCTTC. Protein product: CASSRGRVGGYTF.

This chain uses TRBV2 with TRBJ2-7; 10 bases align to TRBD2. This CDR3 comprises 14 residues. V lost 6 bases to trimming and J lost 3 bases; unmatched junction nucleotides: 5. The V gene's germline CDR1 is SNHLY and CDR2 FYNNEI. The CDR3 nucleotides read TGTGCCAGCAGGGGCACTAGCGGGATCTACGAGCAGTACTTC. Translated, it gives CASRGTSGIYEQYF.

V is TRBV28 and J is TRBJ2-7, with a possible D match to TRBD1 (7 bases). CDR3 length: 15 amino acids. Germline values: CDR1 MDHEN, CDR2 SYDVKM. V lost 4 bases and J lost 4, with 17 bases in between. CDR3 amino acids: CASSYAGGSLYEQYF. The DNA for the CDR3 is TGTGCCAGCAGTTACGCAGGGGGGTCCCTATACGAGCAGTACTTC.

Only one count was recorded for this clone. This chain connects TRBV19 to TRBJ2-5; 10 nucleotides align to TRBD1. TRBJ2-7 explains the end of the DNA better; the J call may be wrong. The CDR3 is 14 residues long. Germline CDR1 is LNHDA and CDR2 is SQIVND (reference sequence). CDR3 in amino acids: CASSHGQGVNEQYF. The CDR3 region has the DNA TGTGCCAGTAGTCACGGACAGGGGGTCAACGAGCAGTACTTC.

This clone was observed a single time. The rearrangement links TRBV11-2 to TRBJ2-3; 8 bases agree with TRBD1. V was pared by 5 bases and J by 5 bases, with 3 bases of the junction left unmatched. The germline V gene has CDR1 SGHAT and CDR2 FQNNGV. This CDR3 contains 13 residues. As DNA, the CDR3 is TGTGCCAGCAGCGGGACAGGCGTAGATACGCAGTATTTT. It translates to CASSGTGVDTQYF. The variable domain in full, with the rest retrieved from reference TRBV11-2 and TRBJ2-3, is EAGVAQSPRYKIIEKRQSVAFWCNPISGHATLYWYQQILGQGPKLLIQFQNNGVVDDSQLPKDRFSAERLKGVDSTLKIQPAKLEDSAVYLCASSGTGVDTQYFGPGTRLTVL.

The chain is built from TRBV5-1 and TRBJ1-3, with 11 nucleotides matching TRBD1. Germline assignment: CDR1 SGHRS and CDR2 YFSETQ. The CDR3 runs 16 residues. V shed 4 bases and J 4 bases; nucleotides not matched to a gene: 7. CDR3 coding DNA: TGCGCCAGCAGCCTCCCGGACAGGGGGCCCGGAAACACCATATATTTT. The encoded protein is CASSLPDRGPGNTIYF. Full variable domain (missing parts from reference TRBV5-1 and TRBJ1-3): KAGVTQTPRYLIKTRGQQVTLSCSPISGHRSVSWYQQTPGQGLQFLFEYFSETQRNKGNFPGRFSGRQFSNSRSEMNVSTLELGDSALYLCASSLPDRGPGNTIYFGEGSWLTVV.

The rearrangement joins TRBV6-5 to TRBJ2-2; D is uncertain. The CDR3 length is 12 residues. Trimming shortened V by 6 bases and J by 6 bases, and 8 bases separated the two germline ends. Germline V gives CDR1 MNHEY, CDR2 SVGAGI. The CDR3 coding sequence is TGTGCCAGCAGCCCCCGGCCCGGGGAGCTGTTTTTT. Protein product: CASSPRPGELFF.

This clone was observed once. The chain employs TRBV6-1 and TRBJ2-2; TRBD1 matches 10 bases. The CDR3 is 15 residues long. The V and J ends lost 4 bases and 5 bases, in that order; junction bases with no gene match: 4. Germline V gene sequence: CDR1 MNHNS, CDR2 SASEGT. The CDR3 reads CASSGGTGETGELFF. CDR3 in DNA: TGTGCCAGCAGTGGGGGGACAGGGGAGACCGGGGAGCTGTTTTTT.

The J gene is TRBJ2-7, the V gene TRBV5-1; possibly TRBD2 for D (5 bases). The CDR3 has 15 amino acids. V gave up 3 bases and J gave up 1 base, with 14 bases separating them. Germline values: CDR1 SGHRS, CDR2 YFSETQ. The CDR3 DNA sequence: TGCGCCAGCAGCTGGCCGGAGTCGGGGTCCTACGAGCAGTACTTC. As protein: CASSWPESGSYEQYF.

CDR3 sequence reads: CASSRPKGAGTGELFF. DNA of the CDR3: TGTGCCAGCAGTCGTCCCAAGGGGGCGGGCACCGGGGAGCTGTTTTTT. The chain uses TRBV28 and TRBJ2-2; TRBD1 agrees at 7 bases. In germline, CDR1 is MDHEN, CDR2 SYDVKM. Trimming took 5 bases from V and 4 from J; bases not matched to a gene: 10. The CDR3 loop spans 16 amino acids. Using reference TRBV28 and TRBJ2-2 for the parts outside the CDR3, the full variable domain is DVKVTQSSRYLVKRTGEKVFLECVQDMDHENMFWYRQDPGLGLRLIYFSYDVKMKEKGDIPEGYSVSREKKERFSLILESASTNQTSMYLCASSRPKGAGTGELFFGEGSRLTVL.

This chain uses TRBV7-3 with TRBJ2-1; D call uncertain. Germline CDR1 SGHTA, CDR2 FQGTGA. This CDR3 contains 17 residues. V dropped 5 bases and J dropped 3 bases, with 20 bases sitting between them. Here the CDR3 DNA reads TGTGCCAGCAGCCTCCATAGGGTAGGTCCAAACTACAATGAGCAGTTCTTC. It is translated as CASSLHRVGPNYNEQFF.

This chain connects TRBV7-9 to TRBJ2-3; no firm D call. Germline CDR1 is SEHNR and CDR2 is FQNEAQ (reference sequence). The CDR3 runs 17 residues. V dropped 5 bases and J dropped 0 bases, with 18 bases sitting between them. The CDR3 sequence: CASSRRLPVGSTDTQYF. The DNA of the CDR3 is TGTGCCAGCAGCCGTAGACTCCCCGTCGGTAGCACAGATACGCAGTATTTT. The whole variable domain, filled in from reference TRBV7-9 and TRBJ2-3, reads DTGVSQNPRHKITKRGQNVTFRCDPISEHNRLYWYRQTLGQGPEFLTYFQNEAQLEKSRLLSDRFSAERPKGSFSTLEIQRTEQGDSAMYLCASSRRLPVGSTDTQYFGPGTRLTVL.

This clone has just one count. The rearrangement links TRBV30 to TRBJ2-7, with D possibly called TRBD1 or TRBD2 (6 bases each). Per germline, CDR1 GTSNPN and CDR2 SVGIG (reference sequence). Trimming left V 1 base short and J 2 bases short, with 15 bases between. The CDR3 totals 15 residues. CDR3 bases: TGTGCCTGGAGTGGCATGGAGGGACACCCCTACGAGCAGTACTTC. It is translated as CAWSGMEGHPYEQYF.